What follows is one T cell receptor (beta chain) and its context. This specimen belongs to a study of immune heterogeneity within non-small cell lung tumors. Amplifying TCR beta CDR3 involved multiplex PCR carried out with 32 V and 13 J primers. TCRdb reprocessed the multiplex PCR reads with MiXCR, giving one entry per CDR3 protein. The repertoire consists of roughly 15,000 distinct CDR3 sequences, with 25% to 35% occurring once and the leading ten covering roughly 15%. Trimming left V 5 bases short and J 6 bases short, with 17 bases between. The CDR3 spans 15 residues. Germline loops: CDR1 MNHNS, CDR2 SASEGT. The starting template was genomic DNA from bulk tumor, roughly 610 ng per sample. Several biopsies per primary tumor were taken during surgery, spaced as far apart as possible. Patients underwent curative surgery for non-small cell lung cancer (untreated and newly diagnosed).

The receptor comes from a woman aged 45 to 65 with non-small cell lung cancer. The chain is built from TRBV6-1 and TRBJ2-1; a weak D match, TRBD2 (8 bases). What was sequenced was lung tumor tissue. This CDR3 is CASSKDSGTANEQFF. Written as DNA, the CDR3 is TGTGCCAGCAGTAAGGATAGCGGGACAGCCAATGAGCAGTTCTTC.